The count of the clone carrying this TCR beta chain is one. These data come from a study of OX40 agonist ivuxolimab in advanced cancers. V lost 1 base and J 2 bases, leaving 12 bases between the germline ends. The CDR3 sequence is 17 residues long. Germline loops: CDR1 MDHEN, CDR2 SYDVKM. The protocol was immunoSEQ multiplex PCR, while the TCRdb copy is restricted to in-frame clones and leaves out a portion. The sample lists approximately 84,000 clones; 80% to 90% were seen once. The chain recombines TRBV28 with TRBJ2-6; no clear D. The material sequenced was CD4+ or CD8+ T cells sorted from blood, taken in a trial of the OX40 agonist ivuxolimab. This TCR came from an adult with an advanced solid tumor such as melanoma, head and neck, liver or kidney cancer. CDR3 sequence: CASSLSLQITGANVLTF. The CDR3 bases are TGTGCCAGCAGTTTATCCCTCCAGATAACTGGGGCCAACGTCCTGACTTTC.